A single sample gave rise to the 22 T cell receptor beta chains below, sequenced in a study of blood T cell repertoires in COVID-19. Here immunoSEQ multiplex PCR was the method, and the copy in TCRdb shows in-frame clones only, minus some. The data contain 130,000 to 150,000 clones, roughly 89% of them seen just once; the ten biggest clones take up less than 6%. The sequencing sample was made of PBMCs or T cells enriched from blood (not recorded which). Receptors were obtained from a woman between 45 and 65 years old who had been exposed to COVID-19.

A single count supports this clone. This rearrangement joins TRBV12-5 to TRBJ2-7; 8 nucleotides align to TRBD1. Germline CDR1 LGHNT, CDR2 FRNRAP. Trimming at V came to 2 bases and at J to 1 base, leaving 4 bases not matched to a gene. This CDR3 is 15 amino acids long. The CDR3 sequence: CASGLPTGGSYEQYF. The CDR3 DNA is TGTGCTAGTGGTTTGCCCACAGGGGGGTCCTACGAGCAGTACTTC.

This rearrangement joins TRBV10-1 to TRBJ2-7, with D possibly being TRBD2 (5 bases). There are 11 residues in the CDR3. Germline V gene lookup returns CDR1 WNHNN and CDR2 SYGVQD (reference sequence). Trimming shortened V by 2 bases and J by 8 bases, and 7 bases separated the two germline ends. CDR3 loop: CASSEGEKQYF. CDR3 DNA: TGCGCCAGCAGTGAGGGGGAGAAGCAGTACTTC.

This chain links TRBV27 with TRBJ1-5, with 11 bases identical to TRBD1. CDR1 MNHEY and CDR2 SMNVEV come from the germline V gene (reference sequence). This CDR3 is 17 amino acids long. Unmatched junction bases numbered 5, after V lost 2 bases and J lost 2 bases. CDR3 sequence: CASSLNGQGAGNQPQHF. In nucleotides, the CDR3 is TGTGCCAGCAGTTTAAACGGACAGGGGGCAGGCAATCAGCCCCAGCATTTT.

The chain has TRBV27 and TRBJ2-1; 7 positions agree with TRBD2. Germline CDR1 is MNHEY and CDR2 is SMNVEV (reference sequence). CDR3 length: 15 amino acids. Trimming cost V 6 bases and J 0 bases; bases outside gene matches: 5. CDR3 sequence (DNA): TGTGCCAGCAGCCAAAGCGGGACCTCCTACAATGAGCAGTTCTTC. The encoded protein is CASSQSGTSYNEQFF.

The chain joins TRBV10-1 to TRBJ2-5; TRBD2 aligns across 8 bases. This CDR3 has 16 residues. CDR1 WNHNN and CDR2 SYGVQD come from the germline V gene (reference sequence). V dropped 2 bases and J dropped 2; count of bases not matched to a gene: 7. The CDR3 nucleotides read TGCGCCAGCAGTGAGGGGGTAGCGGGAAAACAAGAGACCCAGTACTTC. Translation gives CASSEGVAGKQETQYF.

V gene TRBV5-4 combines with J gene TRBJ1-2; 9 bases align to TRBD1. The CDR3 extends over 15 amino acids. With 3 bases clipped from V and 4 bases from J, the junction kept 7 bases outside the gene matches. Germline loops: CDR1 SGHNT, CDR2 YYREEE (reference sequence). The DNA for the CDR3 is TGTGCCAGCAGCTCACAGGGACAGGGTATCTATGGCTACACCTTC. Translating it yields CASSSQGQGIYGYTF.

The rearrangement uses TRBV29-1 and TRBJ1-3; TRBD1 is a possible D gene (5 bases). The CDR3 has 16 residues. V was cut by 1 base and J by 3 bases, with 16 bases left in between. Germline V gene lookup returns CDR1 SQVTM and CDR2 ANQGSEA. The CDR3 nucleotides read TGCAGCGTTGAAGGAGGTCCAGGGTTTAGTGGAAACACCATATATTTT. This gives the protein CSVEGGPGFSGNTIYF. The full variable domain, with the rest looked up from reference TRBV29-1 and TRBJ1-3, is SAVISQKPSRDICQRGTSLTIQCQVDSQVTMMFWYRQQPGQSLTLIATANQGSEATYESGFVIDKFPISRPNLTFSTLTVSNMSPEDSSIYLCSVEGGPGFSGNTIYFGEGSWLTVV.

The count of this clone is one. The chain carries TRBV7-8 and TRBJ1-5, with D unresolved. Deletions cut 5 bases from V and 3 bases from J, with 11 bases between. This CDR3 contains 14 residues. Looked up from germline, CDR1 is SGHVS and CDR2 is FQNEAQ. DNA of the CDR3: TGTGCCAGCAGCCTCTCGGGGTACAATCAGCCCCAGCATTTT. This translates into CASSLSGYNQPQHF.

The CDR3 DNA reads as TGTGCCAGCAGTTTACCAGGGGGCGATGGCTACACCTTC. Its translation is CASSLPGGDGYTF. The V call is TRBV27, the J call TRBJ1-2; 8 positions match TRBD1. Germline V gene sequence: CDR1 MNHEY, CDR2 SMNVEV (reference sequence). The J segment lost 6 bases and the V segment lost 2 bases, leaving 2 bases of the junction unmatched. The CDR3 sequence is 13 residues long.

V and J are TRBV6-5 and TRBJ1-1, with TRBD1 identical over 9 bases. The CDR3 is 15 residues long. Germline CDR1 is MNHEY and CDR2 is SVGAGI. The junction had 10 bases not matched to a gene; V was cut back by 6 bases and J by 5 bases. The CDR3 DNA reads as TGTGCCAGCAGCAAATCCCACAGGGGGCGTACTGAAGCTTTCTTT. Its translation: CASSKSHRGRTEAFF.

The chain employs TRBV6-2 or TRBV6-3 and TRBJ1-5; D is possibly TRBD1 (5 bases). The CDR3 covers 14 residues. Trimming took off 2 bases at V and 0 bases at J, with 5 bases between the two ends. Germline values: CDR1 MNHEY, CDR2 SVGEGT. The CDR3 DNA is TGTGCCAGCAGTTACGGGGCTAGCAATCAGCCCCAGCATTTT. This sequence encodes CASSYGASNQPQHF.

The rearrangement links TRBV6-1 to TRBJ2-7, with unresolved D. Trimming removed 6 bases at V and 0 bases at J, with 9 bases between. CDR3 length: 13 residues. CDR1 is MNHNS, CDR2 SASEGT, per germline. CDR3 nucleotide sequence: TGTGCCAGCAGCCCTGACAACTCCTACGAGCAGTACTTC. Its protein is CASSPDNSYEQYF.

This clone was recorded only once. The rearrangement uses TRBV7-2 and TRBJ1-3; D not resolved. Germline CDR1 reads SGHTA; CDR2 reads FQGNSA. V was shortened by 1 base and J by 2 bases, with 12 bases between the two germline ends. The CDR3 has 16 amino acids. The CDR3 protein is CASSLEQHTAGNTIYF. For the CDR3, the DNA is TGTGCCAGCAGCTTAGAACAGCACACCGCTGGAAACACCATATATTTT.

CDR3 protein: CASRVGGNYGYTF. CDR3 nucleotide sequence: TGCGCCAGCAGAGTCGGGGGTAACTATGGCTACACCTTC. The chain recombines TRBV5-1 with TRBJ1-2; D might be TRBD1 (5 bases). Per germline, CDR1 SGHRS and CDR2 YFSETQ. The CDR3 has 13 amino acids. Trimming stripped 5 bases from V and 1 base from J, with 9 bases between. The full variable domain, with the rest looked up from reference TRBV5-1 and TRBJ1-2, is KAGVTQTPRYLIKTRGQQVTLSCSPISGHRSVSWYQQTPGQGLQFLFEYFSETQRNKGNFPGRFSGRQFSNSRSEMNVSTLELGDSALYLCASRVGGNYGYTFGSGTRLTVV.

V usage is TRBV27 and J usage is TRBJ2-3, with 7 nucleotides matching TRBD1. Germline V gives CDR1 MNHEY, CDR2 SMNVEV (reference sequence). The CDR3 sequence is 15 residues long. V gave up 6 bases and J gave up 2 bases; unmatched junction bases: 8. In DNA form, the CDR3 reads TGTGCCAGCAGCCCGACGGGACAGCACACAGATACGCAGTATTTT. It encodes CASSPTGQHTDTQYF.

This clone was picked up a small number of times. The genes are TRBV5-1 and TRBJ2-5; 8 nucleotides agree with TRBD1. This CDR3 is 15 amino acids long. Per the germline V gene, CDR1 is SGHRS and CDR2 is YFSETQ. With 0 bases clipped from V and 5 bases from J, the junction kept 6 bases outside the gene matches. This chain's CDR3 is CASSLGTGRAETQYF. The CDR3 DNA reads as TGCGCCAGCAGCTTGGGGACAGGGAGAGCTGAGACCCAGTACTTC. The full variable domain, its missing parts supplied by reference TRBV5-1 and TRBJ2-5, is KAGVTQTPRYLIKTRGQQVTLSCSPISGHRSVSWYQQTPGQGLQFLFEYFSETQRNKGNFPGRFSGRQFSNSRSEMNVSTLELGDSALYLCASSLGTGRAETQYFGPGTRLLVL.

This sequence joins TRBV2 and TRBJ2-1; D is uncertain. Germline-derived CDR1 and CDR2 are SNHLY and FYNNEI. The CDR3 length is 12 residues. The V end lost 6 bases, the J end lost 4 bases, and 7 bases lay between the germline ends. The CDR3 coding sequence is TGTGCCAGCAGGGCGGATTACAATGAGCAGTTCTTC. It translates to CASRADYNEQFF. The full variable domain, in which reference TRBV2 and TRBJ2-1 provide the parts outside the CDR3, is EPEVTQTPSHQVTQMGQEVILRCVPISNHLYFYWYRQILGQKVEFLVSFYNNEISEKSEIFDDQFSVERPDGSNFTLKIRSTKLEDSAMYFCASRADYNEQFFGPGTRLTVL.

The rearrangement links TRBV10-3 to TRBJ2-7; the D gene is possibly TRBD1 (7 bases). V lost 0 bases and J 4 bases, leaving 22 bases between the germline ends. From germline, CDR1 is ENHRY and CDR2 SYGVKD. This CDR3 is built from 18 residues. CDR3 in DNA: TGTGCCATCAGTGAGTCGAATGCCCCCAGGGGGGATAGGTACGAGCAGTACTTC. Its translation is CAISESNAPRGDRYEQYF.

The chain combines TRBV7-2 with TRBJ1-2, with TRBD1 matching over 7 bases. The V gene end was trimmed by 2 bases and the J gene end by 8 bases; junction bases not matched to a gene: 11. The CDR3 has 15 amino acids. CDR1 and CDR2 (germline): SGHTA, FQGNSA. For the CDR3, the DNA is TGTGCCAGCAGCTTATCTGGTGGGGACAGTCGGGGCTACACCTTC. Translating gives CASSLSGGDSRGYTF.

The chain couples TRBV5-1 to TRBJ1-3; tentatively, D is TRBD1 (6 bases). This CDR3 is built from 16 residues. V was cut by 1 base and J by 0 bases, with 11 bases left in between. Per the germline V gene, CDR1 is SGHRS and CDR2 is YFSETQ. The CDR3 loop is CASSLLGASSGNTIYF. The CDR3 DNA is TGCGCCAGCAGCTTGTTGGGGGCGAGCTCTGGAAACACCATATATTTT.

The V call is TRBV19, the J call TRBJ2-5, with D tentatively TRBD2 (5 bases). V gave up 6 bases and J gave up 5 bases, with 10 bases separating them. Germline values: CDR1 LNHDA, CDR2 SQIVND (reference sequence). CDR3 length: 12 residues. The CDR3 reads CASSRGRETQYF. The CDR3 region has the DNA TGTGCCAGTAGCCGGGGTAGGGAGACCCAGTACTTC. The full variable domain, its missing parts supplied by reference TRBV19 and TRBJ2-5, is DGGITQSPKYLFRKEGQNVTLSCEQNLNHDAMYWYRQDPGQGLRLIYYSQIVNDFQKGDIAEGYSVSREKKESFPLTVTSAQKNPTAFYLCASSRGRETQYFGPGTRLLVL.

The chain combines TRBV23-1 with TRBJ1-3; 11 bases fit TRBD1. TRBV23-1 is an ORF for which the function is uncertain. The CDR3 is 15 residues long. J lost 4 bases, V lost 6 bases, and 5 bases had no gene match. The CDR3 here is CASRPGQGVGNTIYF. The CDR3 coding sequence is TGCGCCAGCAGACCGGGACAGGGGGTCGGAAACACCATATATTTT.